What follows are 2 T cell receptor beta chains derived from one specimen sequenced in a study of OX40 agonist ivuxolimab in advanced cancers. TCRdb's copy holds only in-frame clones and misses some; the assay was immunoSEQ multiplex PCR. The sample records 77,000 or so clones, around 90% being singletons. The sequences come from CD4+ or CD8+ T cells sorted from blood, collected in a trial of the OX40 agonist ivuxolimab. These receptors all come from an adult with an advanced solid tumor such as melanoma, head and neck, liver or kidney cancer.

This clone was seen once. J is TRBJ1-4 and V is TRBV6-6; tentative D call: TRBD1 (6 bases). V lost 4 bases and J 7 bases, leaving 19 bases between the germline ends. This CDR3 has 16 residues. From germline, CDR1 is MNHNY and CDR2 SVGAGI (reference sequence). CDR3 sequence (DNA): TGTGCCAGCAGTTCCCCCCCCGCGGGGGCTGGTGAAAAACTGTTTTTT. This translates into CASSSPPAGAGEKLFF.

This chain uses TRBV7-9 with TRBJ2-7, with 7 positions matching TRBD1. The germline V gene encodes CDR1 SEHNR and CDR2 FQNEAQ (reference sequence). J lost 5 bases, V lost 1 base, and 5 bases had no gene match. This CDR3 is 14 amino acids long. The CDR3 protein is CASSLVTGADEQYF. In nucleotides, the CDR3 is TGTGCCAGCAGCTTAGTAACAGGGGCGGACGAGCAGTACTTC.